This T cell receptor (beta chain) comes out of a study of shared clonotypes between healthy human individuals. Study overall: The study used three CD4 naive, three CD4 memory, two CD8 naive and one CD8 memory plate per donor. General observations from the study: Blood alone was sampled, and tissue repertoires likely differ.

Execution of the assay was at deep level. The assay was immunoSEQ multiplex PCR, and TCRdb's table has in-frame clones only and misses some. The table includes 2 million to 3 million clones, roughly 93% detected once. This CDR3 has 15 residues. Trimming at V came to 3 bases and at J to 1 base, leaving 3 bases not matched to a gene. In germline, CDR1 is KGHSH, CDR2 LQKENI. Worth noting for this clone: Antigen unknown.

This clonotype originated in a young man in good health. Some clones in this sample may be carry-over from other donors' samples. The chain combines TRBV18 with TRBJ2-7; TRBD2 aligns across 10 bases. Sequencing was done on a sample of naive CD4+ T cells from PBMCs. The subset denotes: CD45RA+ positively selected. The CDR3 DNA reads as TGTGCCAGCTCACCCGCACTAGCGGGGTCCTACGAGCAGTACTTC. The encoded protein is CASSPALAGSYEQYF.